This T cell receptor beta chain was recorded in a study of cytomegalovirus exposure and HLA in healthy donors (dated by TCRdb to between 2016 and 2019). In terms of the full investigation: An earlier analysis of several hundred of the donors reported 276 Gb of sequence data and around 120 million unique TCR beta sequences from about 200 million T cells. An early release that covered 640 HLA-typed donors contained approximately 300 gigabases of sequencing data and tens of millions of unique TCR sequences. The genetic ancestry cluster associated with self-reported Caucasian donors included about 84% of the roughly 410 genotyped donors. The study aimed to test whether signatures of past pathogen exposure could be identified by cataloging public T cell receptors. The study used immunosequencing to profile the T cell repertoires of several hundred subjects and linked those repertoires to cytomegalovirus serostatus. In addition to the first cohort of 500 to 850 subjects, a separate validation cohort of approximately 130 different subjects was used. The study combined high-throughput TCR immunosequencing, statistical association of individual TCRs with disease status, and machine learning to predict cytomegalovirus infection status. In a later analysis, previously published TCR beta repertoires from 550 to 750 donors were re-analyzed and high-resolution HLA genotyping was added so that TCR occurrence patterns could be studied. The later analysis used no new phenotypic data to find candidate immune exposures, relying instead on TCR beta sequences and their occurrence across donors. An earlier analysis of 587 of the donors used high-throughput TCR beta sequencing to judge whether each TCR beta V gene segment behaved as functional or pseudogenic. Alongside the repertoire data, information on donor age, sex, ethnicity and CMV serostatus was compiled. Genome-wide SNP genotypes for about 65% of the 666 donors were used in a later genetic analysis, which treated that subset as a discovery cohort. All discovery cohort repertoires had been generated on a single sequencing platform. HLA typing included class I and class II loci at four-digit resolution. Typing coverage varied by locus: about 620-630 donors for A, B, C, DRB1 and DQB1; roughly 520 for DQA1; about 590 for DPA1; 450 to 480 for DPB1. Four to six DR-DQ haplotypes were handled as single units for association and clustering, since linkage in the cohort was strong. Across 398 genotyped donors of the cohort, an average of 235,054 unique TCR beta nucleotide sequences per donor were sequenced, and 15% to 20% of those sequences were non-productive.

The full study reports these points: A further reported finding was that TCR beta sequences accurately predicted the HLA-A and HLA-B alleles for most subjects in the first cohort. Because HLA typing was unavailable for some donors at each locus, only the typed subset was used in association tests. Because counts were too low, about 15 rarely observed V segments, including chromosome 9 orphons, were left out of the earlier analysis of about 620 of the donors. The authors suggested that the approach could potentially be extended to other disease states and immunological phenotypes. In a later analysis, HLA-associated TCR beta chains were found to be more clonally expanded and to have lower generation probabilities than equally common non-associated chains. The classifier was reported to diagnose cytomegalovirus status with high specificity and sensitivity in both the original cohort and the validation cohort. Strong co-occurrence of HLA alleles, especially DR and DQ, made assigning TCR associations to individual alleles difficult. In a later analysis, TCR association rates were found to vary across HLA loci, with the most associated TCRs seen for DRB1 alleles and the fewest for HLA-C alleles. According to a later analysis, most CMV-associated TCR beta chains appeared to be HLA-restricted, and the HLA associations seemed to be driven largely by CMV exposure. In a later analysis, around 17,000 TCR beta sequences were associated with specific HLA alleles at a false discovery rate of 0.05. Broadly in line with IMGT annotations, most TCR beta V segments showed up in productive rearrangements about 90% or about 30% of the time in an earlier analysis of several hundred of the donors. The presence/absence analyses assumed that sequencing depth was roughly uniform across donors, and that assumption may not be true. In vitro tests confirmed that a few of the cytomegalovirus-associated TCR beta chains recognize cytomegalovirus antigens. Linkage disequilibrium might explain the correlated functional status among segregating V segments, but an unknown experimental factor could not be excluded. A later genetic analysis reported fewer N-insertions in productive TCRs among donors in an Asian-associated ancestry cluster than the roughly 620-donor mean. Some IMGT-functional V segments, including TRBV6-2 and TRBV6-3, could not be distinguished by the 87-base-pair reads and were therefore excluded. The sequencing pipeline was judged likely to have produced a cluster of highly shared sequence variants as a technical artifact. An association between a missense DCLRE1C variant and V-gene and J-gene trimming of TCR beta chains was found in a later genetic analysis and replicated in an independent cohort. Only TCR beta chains were sequenced in this cohort, and the absence of alpha or paired-chain data limited detectable features. While some public TCRs were present in many individuals, most TCR sequences turned up only very rarely across donors. The study gave a list of 150 to 200 TCR beta chains associated with cytomegalovirus. Immune exposure information for the cohort was limited to CMV serostatus. A later analysis reported that several top co-occurrence clusters appeared linked to parvovirus B19, influenza, CMV and Epstein-Barr virus.

The CDR3 covers 15 residues, taking in both the cysteine and the phenylalanine. Kept here is only the CDR3 DNA, which spans 45 bases and is read in frame from base 1. The germline V and J ends show losses of 1 base and 2 bases respectively, and no gene match explains 5 bases of the junction. CDR1 and CDR2 were assigned from the germline V gene as MGHRA and YSYEKL. Library generation was performed with the immunoSEQ multiplex PCR assay. For the multiplex PCR, a mixture combining 60 forward primers for TCR Vbeta segments and 13 reverse primers for TCR Jbeta segments was used. The CDR3 region of rearranged TCR beta genes was amplified from genomic DNA with a multiplex PCR assay. Amplified TCR beta libraries were sequenced as 87-base-pair reads on the Illumina HiSeq System. Per the authors' processing: A later analysis counted tens of millions of unique TCR beta chains across the roughly 700 repertoires, and some 11 million of these chains were shared by at least two donors. Raw reads were error-corrected and collapsed into unique sequences by a nearest-neighbor algorithm in which closely related sequences were merged to remove PCR and sequencing errors. To assign V, D and J gene segments, CDR3 sequences were aligned to IMGT reference sequences. For a sequence to be retained, at least a six-nucleotide match to both a V gene segment and a J gene segment was required. A rearrangement counted as productive if the CDR3 had no stop codons and remained in frame with V and J, and every other rearrangement counted as non-productive. Following IMGT convention, CDR3 was defined as the stretch from the second conserved V-encoded cysteine up to the conserved J-encoded phenylalanine. The earlier analysis of more than 450 of the donors excluded sequences that lacked an unambiguous match to a single V gene segment. An earlier analysis of several hundred of the donors called V segments functional above 56.7% productive rearrangements and segregating when the between-donor standard deviation exceeded 5%. A statistical classification framework was built to diagnose cytomegalovirus status from the catalog of TCR beta chain sequences. In a later analysis, V and J genes were assigned by comparing TCR nucleotide sequences against IMGT/GENE-DB human TR gene sequences. In a later analysis, CDR3 sequences and most-parsimonious VDJ recombination scenarios were assigned using the TCRdist pipeline. In a later analysis, each TCR beta chain was defined by its CDR3 amino acid sequence together with its V-gene family, and reads lacking a unique V-gene family were excluded. A later analysis removed 450 to 600 highly shared, low-generation-probability nucleotide sequences to deal with suspected cross-contamination and a sequencing artifact. A later analysis calculated a clonal expansion index for each public chain from normalized within-repertoire ranks of inferred template counts. In a later analysis, generation probabilities were computed using a VDJ recombination model fitted to out-of-frame rearrangements, and the results were checked against IGoR. In a later analysis, TCR-TCR, TCR-HLA and TCR-CMV co-occurrence was scored with hypergeometric tests, and a repertoire-size bias correction was applied to TCR pairs. A later analysis estimated false discovery rates by permuting HLA or CMV assignments 20 times. In a later analysis, co-occurring TCRs were grouped using DBSCAN, with TCRdist sequence similarity added in when clustering inside HLA-allele-positive subsets. Repertoires with fewer than 30,000 or more than 120,000 public chains, plus five repertoires with anomalous nucleotide sharing, were excluded from co-occurrence clustering. TCRdb carries this immuneACCESS record with in-frame sequences only. Its versions omit some clonotypes, under half of them owing to an unresolved V gene in the studies checked, with the rest unexplained. V, J and clone size were drawn from that table, and D and trimming were deduced from the DNA. This sample comprises around 170,000 clones, more than 70% of them detected only once. Roughly 0.38% of the sample is in the top ten clones.

A word on this clone: Its antigen has not been determined. No base-level quality is on record; no much larger clone is a single base apart. This specimen includes other DNA sequences encoding the same CDR3.

In total, 630 or so healthy bone marrow donors made up the cohort. All cohort members were sampled while nominally healthy, although unrecorded immune exposures were likely present. The donor was CMV seronegative and belonged to the group of several hundred seronegative cohort members. Every donor gave a peripheral blood sample, and the peripheral blood mononuclear cells from that sample were used for TCR beta sequencing. The Qiagen DNeasy Blood Extraction Kit was used to extract genomic DNA from the blood cell samples. Input material: PBMCs. The sequence is built from TRBV4-1 and TRBJ2-7, and 7 junctional nucleotides match TRBD1. This TCR came from a boy aged 2 to 9 in good health and CMV-seronegative. CDR3 reads: CASSQGRQGTYEQYF. The sequenced DNA: TGCGCCAGCAGCCAAGGGCGACAGGGAACCTACGAGCAGTACTTC.